The entry below describes one T cell receptor (beta chain). Its antigen is not known. The CDR3 loop spans 15 amino acids. Per germline, CDR1 MDHEN and CDR2 SYDVKM. V lost 2 bases, J lost 2 bases, and 4 bases stayed unmatched. The source of the sample is a study of cytomegalovirus exposure and HLA in healthy donors. The study's findings and limits: Diagnosis of cytomegalovirus status made by the classifier reportedly showed high specificity and sensitivity. Among TCR sequences, most were rare, though some public TCRs appeared in many donors.

The protocol was immunoSEQ multiplex PCR, while the TCRdb copy is restricted to in-frame clones and leaves out a portion. The sample lists 250,000 to 400,000 clones, approximately 86% occurring once. It was the roughly 130-subject validation cohort, separate from the approximately 620-subject first cohort, to which the donors belonged. The gene calls are TRBV28 and TRBJ1-2; TRBD1 matches at 8 bases. This sequence originates from a woman aged 25-40 years in good health and CMV-seropositive. Sequencing was performed on PBMCs. For the CDR3, the DNA is TGTGCCAGCAGTTTAGTAGCAGGGGGCAACTATGGCTACACCTTC. Its translation: CASSLVAGGNYGYTF.